At least ten counts were recorded for the clone carrying this TCR beta chain. Antigen unknown. The source of the sample is a study of T cell repertoires in cytomegalovirus infection. Study-level information: Based on public TCR beta signatures, there were indications of CMV infection and of a matching HLA type. General study results and limits: HLA-C-restricted CMV clonotypes gave the most frequent clonotype in two of eight donors. Carriage of CMV together with the relevant HLA was identifiable through cumulative public TCR beta family frequency.

Germline CDR1 is SGHVT and CDR2 is SQSDAQ. The CDR3 is 13 amino acids. TCRdb reanalysed the reads using MiXCR and keeps one entry per CDR3 protein. In the table there are 750,000 to 950,000 distinct CDR3 sequences, about 28% of which are singletons. The sequencing used cultured CD8+ T cells from PBMCs, collected from culture after CMV antigen stimulation. The V and J genes are TRBV7-4 and TRBJ2-1; D unclear. The clonotype originates from a human donor in good health (CMV status not recorded). Some clones in this sample may be carry-over from other donors' samples. The CDR3 loop reads CGWRQLSYNEQFF. DNA for the CDR3: TGTGGGTGGCGGCAATTATCCTACAATGAGCAGTTCTTC.